This T cell receptor beta chain was sequenced in a study of shared clonotypes between healthy human individuals (dated by TCRdb to the early 2020s). The study in broad terms: Three men and two women, aged 18 to 49 years, made up the cohort. Per donor, leukapheresis produced somewhere between about 0.9 and 10 billion PBMCs. For each donor, CD4 naive and CD4 memory were each given three plates, CD8 naive was given two plates, and CD8 memory was given one plate. To increase sequencing depth and limit assay-specific biases, different laboratories used diverse techniques to prepare libraries and sequence TCR repertoires. The study deeply sequenced blood TCR repertoires of about five healthy adults to estimate repertoire size and the extent of clonotype sharing between individuals. Overall study results and their limits: Sampling was restricted to blood, and TCR repertoires in tissue are likely to differ from TCR repertoires in blood. Estimated clonotype richness was generally larger for naive than for memory subsets. Because the study included only a small number of donors, the genetic and exposure-history diversity represented was limited. Higher generation probabilities were observed for clonotypes shared by all four sorted-subset donors than for non-shared clonotypes. Even with the large sequencing depth, rarefaction of the sorted-subset datasets indicated that sequencing was incomplete. Across a handful of donors, around 5% of naive CD4, 3% to 4% of naive CD8, about 2% of memory CD4, and 0.4% of memory CD8 clonotypes were shared. Pairwise subsampling indicated that sequencing depth was expected to affect the degree of clonotype sharing among donors.

Using the deep immunoSEQ assay, multiplex PCR amplified TCR CDR3 regions from genomic DNA. For each cell subset, the extracted genomic DNA was distributed evenly across all wells of several immunoSEQ 96-well plates, and each plate served as one replicate. Each replicate PCR for sorted subsets received about 0.2 ug genomic DNA, equal to about 30,000 T cell genomes. The purified libraries were quantified using a Qubit 3.0 fluorometer, sized with a Bioanalyzer 2100, and then quantified again using the KAPA Library Quantification kit. A separate single-read 150-cycle Illumina NextSeq 550 flow cell was used to sequence each immunoSEQ 96-well plate. From the authors' description of their analysis: Because the immunoSEQ output held only junctional sequences and lacked quality scores, the filtering could not match the filtering applied to full-length reads. Sequences were annotated with PyIR, a Python wrapper for IgBLAST v1.9, using IMGT germline references to assign V/J genes and CDR3. Reads were removed for weak V/J assignments (E-value above 1e-6), missing CDR3, stop codons, out-of-frame junctions, or ambiguous translated residues. A V3J clonotype was defined by an identical inferred V gene, J gene, and CDR3 amino acid sequence. Percentage overlap between repertoires was computed as shared unique clonotypes divided by the size of the smaller repertoire. Three approaches were used to assess repertoire richness: RTK rarefaction, the Chao1 estimator, and Recon v2.1 estimates of unobserved clonotypes. Generation probabilities for all TCRbeta clonotypes obtained by the gDNA method from a handful of donors were computed using OLGA. In its TCRdb copy, this immuneACCESS table keeps in-frame sequences only and misses some clones. Where compared with another copy, unresolved V genes explain less than half of these, and the others have no known cause. V, J and clone size are those of that table, while D and trimming were read from the DNA. This sample holds about 610,000 clones; roughly 96% were observed only once. The top ten constitute less than 0.12% of the sample.

CD8 naive samples were obtained by positive selection for CCR7 among CD45RO-negative cells, yielding a CD45RA+CCR7+ population from which TemRA cells were excluded. The donors were healthy, HIV-negative adults with no recently reported acute infections or vaccinations. Every donor was a Caucasian adult living in Nashville, Tennessee, USA. After blood collection by leukapheresis, PBMCs were isolated using Ficoll-Histopaque density gradient centrifugation and then cryopreserved in the vapor phase of liquid nitrogen. Analytical flow cytometry was used to check the purity and quantity of each magnetically sorted T cell population. From each sorted fraction, genomic DNA was isolated and quantified by UV absorbance on a Nanodrop 2000c. CDR1 and CDR2 are drawn from the germline V gene (reference sequence): LNHDA, SQIVND. Including cysteine and phenylalanine, the CDR3 has 15 amino acids. The DNA shown is the 45-base CDR3, in frame from base 1. For this chain, trimming is 3 bases at the V end and 3 bases at the J end, and the number of junction bases without a gene match is 7.

Notes on this clone: The antigen it recognizes is unknown. No base qualities exist here, and no much larger clone lies one base off it.

The sequence links TRBV19 to TRBJ2-7, and TRBD2 aligns with 8 junction nucleotides. Material for sequencing was naive CD8+ T cells sorted from blood. The cell subset or site label for this specimen denotes: CD45RA+CCR7+. This receptor was obtained from a young woman in good health. CDR3 region: CASSIFTSGGYEQYF. The nucleotide sequence reads as follows: TGTGCCAGTAGTATCTTCACTAGCGGAGGCTACGAGCAGTACTTC.